The rows below give T cell receptor beta chains drawn from one sample of a study of cytomegalovirus exposure and HLA in healthy donors. The table came from immunoSEQ multiplex PCR; TCRdb's copy has only in-frame clones and leaves some out. This table has approximately 200,000 clones, 79% appearing once. Sequenced: PBMCs. Every receptor here comes from a girl aged 10-17 years in good health and CMV-seropositive. The CDR3 runs from the conserved cysteine through the conserved F or W. A D gene is named only where the DNA matches it firmly. Expanded clones get a size class; other rows say once, few or many, or leave the size out.

J,V,D,length,size,CDR3,DNA
TRBJ2-3,TRBV4-1,NA,19,NA,CASSQVAKEAQTSTDTQYF,TGCGCCAGCAGCCAAGTAGCCAAGGAGGCACAGACTAGCACAGATACGCAGTATTTT
TRBJ1-5,TRBV2,NA,14,NA,CASSESGPNQPQHF,TGTGCCAGCAGTGAGTCAGGGCCGAATCAGCCCCAGCATTTT
TRBJ2-7,TRBV11-2,TRBD1,15,NA,CASSPSGTGTREQYF,TGTGCCAGCAGCCCTAGTGGGACAGGGACTCGCGAGCAGTACTTC
TRBJ1-1,TRBV11-2,NA,14,NA,CASSLGLWDTEAFF,TGTGCCAGCAGCTTAGGACTTTGGGACACTGAAGCTTTCTTT
TRBJ1-1,TRBV29-1,TRBD1,13,NA,CSVVRQGNTEAFF,TGCAGCGTTGTTAGACAGGGGAACACTGAAGCTTTCTTT
TRBJ1-5,TRBV9,NA,15,NA,CASSEGGLGNQPQHF,TGTGCCAGCAGCGAGGGGGGGCTTGGGAATCAGCCCCAGCATTTT
TRBJ2-5,TRBV27,NA,15,NA,CASSLTPGGLETQYF,TGTGCCAGCAGTTTAACCCCCGGCGGCCTAGAGACCCAGTACTTC
TRBJ2-7,TRBV7-9,TRBD1,15,few,CASSTTGEATYEQYF,TGTGCCAGCAGCACGACAGGGGAAGCCACCTACGAGCAGTACTTC
TRBJ2-5,TRBV5-4,TRBD1,15,NA,CASSLRQGLQETQYF,TGTGCCAGCAGCTTACGACAGGGCCTCCAAGAGACCCAGTACTTC
TRBJ1-4,TRBV2,TRBD1,14,NA,CATLDRGLNEKLFF,TGTGCCACTCTAGACAGGGGTCTAAATGAAAAACTGTTTTTT
TRBJ2-3,TRBV11-3,NA,12,NA,CASSLGGNTQYF,TGTGCCAGCAGCTTAGGCGGGAATACGCAGTATTTT
TRBJ1-2,TRBV27,TRBD1,18,few,CASSLLPRGQGWGYGYTF,TGTGCCAGCAGTTTATTACCCAGGGGGCAAGGCTGGGGCTATGGCTACACCTTC
TRBJ2-2,TRBV27,NA,13,NA,CASSTQYTGELFF,TGTGCCAGCAGCACACAGTACACCGGGGAGCTGTTTTTT
TRBJ2-7,TRBV25-1,NA,14,NA,CASSEYGGPYEQYF,TGTGCCAGCAGTGAATACGGGGGACCCTACGAGCAGTACTTC
TRBJ1-1,TRBV6-1,NA,15,NA,CASSEGREGDTEAFF,TGTGCCAGCAGTGAAGGGAGAGAGGGGGACACTGAAGCTTTCTTT
TRBJ1-2,TRBV15,TRBD1,14,NA,CATSRDRGAYGYTF,TGTGCCACCAGCAGAGACAGGGGGGCCTATGGCTACACCTTC
TRBJ1-1,TRBV10-2,NA,14,NA,CASSEQGGMAEAFF,TGCGCCAGCAGTGAGCAGGGTGGGATGGCTGAAGCTTTCTTT
TRBJ2-1,TRBV6-6,NA,13,once,CASSYGGAREQFF,TGTGCCAGCAGTTACGGGGGGGCACGTGAGCAGTTCTTC